Presented here are 25 T cell receptor beta chains from one specimen sequenced in a study of T cell repertoires in cytomegalovirus infection. From the reads, TCRdb called clonotypes with MiXCR, one entry per CDR3 protein. The data show a few hundred thousand distinct CDR3 sequences, about a sixth seen once. What was sequenced was CD8+ T cells from PBMCs. The receptors come from a human donor in good health (CMV status not recorded). Some clones in this sample may be carry-over from other donors' samples.

A few counts support this clonotype. The chain links TRBV5-6 to TRBJ1-5; D remains ambiguous. The V end was cut by 4 bases, the J end by 1 base, with 9 bases between. This CDR3 has 14 amino acids. From germline, CDR1 is SGHDT and CDR2 YYEEEE. The DNA of the CDR3 is TGTGCCAGCAGCCGTTTCGCAAGCAATCAGCCCCAGCATTTT. It specifies CASSRFASNQPQHF.

This clonotype was recorded at least ten times. V usage is TRBV19 and J usage is TRBJ1-5; D is unresolved. V was pared by 7 bases and J by 3 bases, with 16 bases between. The CDR3 is 15 amino acids. The germline V gene has CDR1 LNHDA and CDR2 SQIVND (reference sequence). The CDR3 protein is CASTPRGVSNQPQHF. DNA of the CDR3: TGTGCCAGTACCCCGCGGGGAGTCTCCAATCAGCCCCAGCATTTT. The variable domain in full, with the rest retrieved from reference TRBV19 and TRBJ1-5, is DGGITQSPKYLFRKEGQNVTLSCEQNLNHDAMYWYRQDPGQGLRLIYYSQIVNDFQKGDIAEGYSVSREKKESFPLTVTSAQKNPTAFYLCASTPRGVSNQPQHFGDGTRLSIL.

The chain employs TRBV10-3 and TRBJ1-5, with D possibly being TRBD1 (6 bases). Germline CDR1 and CDR2: ENHRY and SYGVKD. This CDR3 comprises 19 residues. V lost 1 base and J 1 base, leaving 20 bases between the germline ends. The CDR3 DNA is TGTGCCATCAGTGAGTATCGGACAGCGGGAAGGGCCAGCAATCAGCCCCAGCATTTT. Its protein product is CAISEYRTAGRASNQPQHF.

V and J are TRBV19 and TRBJ1-5; 12 positions match TRBD1. This CDR3 has 15 amino acids. V trimming: 7 bases; J trimming: 6 bases; junction bases outside the gene matches: 7. CDR1 LNHDA and CDR2 SQIVND come from the germline V gene (reference sequence). CDR3 sequence reads: CASNRDRGLPQPQHF. The CDR3 DNA reads as TGTGCCAGTAACCGGGACAGGGGGCTTCCTCAGCCCCAGCATTTT.

The genes are TRBV12-3 or TRBV12-4 and TRBJ1-1; TRBD1 agrees at 8 bases. The V and J ends lost 5 bases and 7 bases, in that order; junction bases with no gene match: 6. The CDR3 runs to 13 residues. CDR3: CASSPGGKVEAFF. In nucleotides, the CDR3 is TGTGCCAGCAGTCCAGGGGGCAAGGTTGAAGCTTTCTTT.

At least ten counts were recorded for this clonotype. V and J are TRBV7-6 and TRBJ1-6; possibly TRBD1 for D (6 bases). Germline V lookup: CDR1 SGHVS, CDR2 FNYEAQ. The V end lost 4 bases, the J end lost 10 bases, and 8 bases lay between the germline ends. The CDR3 has 12 amino acids. The CDR3: CASSSGESPLHF. The CDR3 bases are TGTGCCAGCAGCTCAGGGGAATCACCCCTCCACTTT.

The CDR3, as DNA: TGCAGTGCTAGAGACCGGGTGCGGGGGGCCTACAATGAGCAGTTCTTC. It is translated as CSARDRVRGAYNEQFF. V and J are TRBV20-1 and TRBJ2-1; 8 nucleotides line up with TRBD2. V lost 0 bases to trimming and J lost 2 bases; unmatched junction nucleotides: 6. The CDR3 length is 16 residues. CDR1 and CDR2 from the germline V gene are DFQATT and SNEGSKA (reference sequence).

The chain carries TRBV3-1 and TRBJ1-1; tentatively, D is TRBD1 (6 bases). The CDR3 covers 14 residues. Looked up from germline, CDR1 is LGHDT and CDR2 is YNNKEL (reference sequence). V gave up 6 bases and J gave up 3 bases, with 14 bases separating them. The DNA for the CDR3 is TGTGCCAGCAGTAAGAAGGGGGGTGACACTGAAGCTTTCTTT. Amino acids: CASSKKGGDTEAFF.

This clonotype was counted ten times or more. The chain uses TRBV7-2 and TRBJ1-1, with 9 nucleotides matching TRBD1. This CDR3 contains 14 residues. Germline V gene lookup returns CDR1 SGHTA and CDR2 FQGNSA. Germline trimming cut 0 bases from V and 4 bases from J; bases unmatched to any gene: 0. The CDR3 DNA is TGTGCCAGCAGCTTAGCGGACAGGGGCACTGAAGCTTTCTTT. Residues: CASSLADRGTEAFF.

J is TRBJ1-1 and V is TRBV5-4, with a weak D call TRBD1 (6 bases). Germline V gene sequence: CDR1 SGHNT, CDR2 YYREEE (reference sequence). This CDR3 has 12 amino acids. The germline V and J ends were trimmed by 10 bases and 1 base, with 11 bases remaining between them. CDR3 sequence reads: CAHRAGNTEAFF. The DNA for the CDR3 is TGTGCCCACAGGGCGGGGAACACTGAAGCTTTCTTT.

In this sample, this clonotype turned up many times. This rearrangement joins TRBV7-2 to TRBJ1-1; TRBD1 is a possible D gene (5 bases). Germline V gives CDR1 SGHTA, CDR2 FQGNSA. This CDR3 is 14 amino acids long. The V end lost 3 bases, the J end lost 1 base, and 9 bases lay between the germline ends. Here the CDR3 DNA reads TGTGCCAGCAGCTTGGCGGGGACGAACACTGAAGCTTTCTTT. It is translated as CASSLAGTNTEAFF.

This chain connects TRBV12-3 or TRBV12-4 to TRBJ2-1; D unclear. This CDR3 spans 14 amino acids. V was cut by 7 bases and J by 3 bases, with 13 bases left in between. CDR3 sequence: CASTPTTIYNEQFF. The CDR3 coding sequence is TGTGCCAGCACCCCGACAACTATCTACAATGAGCAGTTCTTC.

This clonotype appeared a few times. The genes are TRBV5-1 and TRBJ2-1, with D perhaps TRBD1 (6 bases). Germline loops: CDR1 SGHRS, CDR2 YFSETQ. CDR3 length: 15 amino acids. Trimming stripped 3 bases from V and 3 bases from J, with 13 bases between. CDR3 amino acids: CASSSQGADYNEQFF. CDR3 bases: TGCGCCAGCAGCTCACAGGGAGCCGACTACAATGAGCAGTTCTTC.

This chain connects TRBV6-2 or TRBV6-3 to TRBJ2-1; 12 positions match TRBD2. The CDR3 contains 19 residues. V gave up 8 bases and J gave up 7 bases; unmatched junction bases: 21. Germline-derived CDR1 and CDR2 are MNHEY and SVGEGT. In DNA form, the CDR3 reads TGTGCCAGCGGCTCTCTAGCGGGGGGGTCCAAGTCGTCCAGGAATGAGCAGTTCTTC. It specifies CASGSLAGGSKSSRNEQFF.

This clonotype was picked up a small number of times. The gene calls are TRBV7-9 and TRBJ2-7; no clear D gene. The CDR3 is made up of 14 amino acids. Germline V gene lookup returns CDR1 SEHNR and CDR2 FQNEAQ (reference sequence). V was cut by 3 bases and J by 6 bases, with 15 bases left in between. The CDR3: CASSFPQVIAEQYF. The CDR3, as DNA: TGTGCCAGCAGCTTTCCCCAGGTCATCGCCGAGCAGTACTTC.

The sample holds a few counts of this clonotype. The chain couples TRBV6-6 to TRBJ2-5; D not resolved. Between the trimmed V and J ends, which lost 6 bases and 4 bases, there was a span of 24 bases. CDR1 is MNHNY and CDR2 is SVGAGI in the germline V gene (reference sequence). The CDR3 covers 17 residues. The CDR3 bases are TGTGCCAGCAGACCCCGGGTAATTCTGGTACCGGGAGAGACCCAGTACTTC. Translated, it gives CASRPRVILVPGETQYF.

The CDR3 DNA sequence: TGTGCCACCTCCCGCCCGACAGGCTACTATGGCTACACCTTC. This sequence encodes CATSRPTGYYGYTF. The chain couples TRBV25-1 to TRBJ1-2; possible D gene TRBD1, 6 bases. The CDR3 contains 14 residues. The V end lost 10 bases, the J end lost 3 bases, and 18 bases lay between the germline ends. Germline lookup yields CDR1 MGHDK and CDR2 SYGVNS.

In its sample, this clonotype was seen many times. The chain couples TRBV7-2 to TRBJ2-2; a possible D gene is TRBD1 (6 bases). Looked up from germline, CDR1 is SGHTA and CDR2 is FQGNSA. V was shortened by 3 bases and J by 1 base, with 12 bases between the two germline ends. There are 16 residues in the CDR3. The CDR3 DNA reads as TGTGCCAGCAGCTTTAGTCCGACAGGGAACACCGGGGAGCTGTTTTTT. This sequence encodes CASSFSPTGNTGELFF.

This clonotype has only a few counts. V and J are TRBV7-9 and TRBJ2-1; unclear D gene. Germline CDR1 SEHNR, CDR2 FQNEAQ (reference sequence). V was clipped by 2 bases and J by 8 bases, with 10 bases between them. The CDR3 consists of 13 residues. CDR3 DNA: TGTGCCAGCAGCTTATCTAGTGAGGATGAGCAGTTCTTC. Protein product: CASSLSSEDEQFF. The variable domain in full, completed from reference TRBV7-9 and TRBJ2-1, reads DTGVSQNPRHKITKRGQNVTFRCDPISEHNRLYWYRQTLGQGPEFLTYFQNEAQLEKSRLLSDRFSAERPKGSFSTLEIQRTEQGDSAMYLCASSLSSEDEQFFGPGTRLTVL.

In regard to this clonotype: A junction boundary mismatches the germline segment, possibly from a read error. The DNA for the CDR3 is TGTGTCAGCAGTTACTCTTTCGTGGCAGGGGGCGATGAGCAGTTCTTC. This encodes CVSSYSFVAGGDEQFF. J is TRBJ2-1 and V is TRBV6-2 or TRBV6-3; 8 bases align to TRBD1. Per the germline V gene, CDR1 is MNHEY and CDR2 is SVGEGT. The CDR3 is 16 amino acids.

This clonotype was counted between two and nine times. V and J are TRBV5-5 and TRBJ2-5; maybe TRBD1 (6 bases). Trimming took 2 bases from V and 0 from J, leaving 8 bases between them. In germline, CDR1 is SGHKS, CDR2 YYEKEE (reference sequence). The CDR3 is 14 residues long. The CDR3 nucleotides read TGTGCCAGCAGCTTACAGGGAAACCAAGAGACCCAGTACTTC. This translates into CASSLQGNQETQYF.

The sample holds a few counts of this clonotype. A read error may explain this, as a much larger clone is one base away. This sequence joins TRBV7-2 and TRBJ2-7; perhaps TRBD2 as D (5 bases). Germline V gene data show CDR1 as SGHTA and CDR2 as FQGNSA. This CDR3 is built from 15 residues. The CDR3 DNA sequence: TGTGTCAGCAGCTTACCGGGGTCCCCTCGCTACGAGCAGTACTTC. Translating gives CVSSLPGSPRYEQYF.

This clonotype was counted only a few times. The V call is TRBV3-1, the J call TRBJ1-5; the match to TRBD1 covers 7 bases. The CDR3 spans 15 residues. CDR1 is LGHDT, CDR2 YNNKEL, per germline (reference sequence). Germline trimming cut 4 bases from V and 3 bases from J; bases unmatched to any gene: 6. The CDR3 is CASSLGQPYNQPQHF. CDR3 DNA sequence: TGTGCCAGCAGCCTGGGACAGCCCTACAATCAGCCCCAGCATTTT.

This chain links TRBV11-3 with TRBJ2-1; 8 nucleotides align to TRBD1. This CDR3 is built from 20 residues. Per germline, CDR1 SGHNT and CDR2 YENEEA. J gave up 3 bases and V 1 base, and 17 bases lay outside the gene matches. CDR3 region: CASSLGIWGQVHGVYNEQFF. The DNA for the CDR3 is TGTGCCAGCAGCTTAGGGATTTGGGGACAGGTTCATGGGGTCTACAATGAGCAGTTCTTC.

This clonotype was observed a few times. V usage is TRBV7-6 and J usage is TRBJ2-1, with 7 nucleotides matching TRBD2. The junction had 10 bases not matched to a gene; V was cut back by 5 bases and J by 0 bases. The length of the CDR3 is 17 residues. In germline, CDR1 is SGHVS, CDR2 FNYEAQ. The CDR3 DNA reads as TGTGCCAGCAGCCCAACTAGCGCGCTCAACTCCTACAATGAGCAGTTCTTC. Its translation: CASSPTSALNSYNEQFF.